A selection of T cell receptor beta chains follows, all from one sample in a study of cytomegalovirus exposure and HLA in healthy donors. Libraries were prepared by immunoSEQ multiplex PCR; TCRdb keeps only in-frame clonotypes and omits some of them. Seen here are approximately 100,000 clones, about 70% observed once, and the top ten hold approximately 2%. The sample consisted of PBMCs. The receptors derive from a human donor in good health. Each CDR3 is given with its conserved first and last residue. The D gene is left open where the match is weak. Clone size is not always given. Where it is, it says once, few, many or a class for expanded clones.

>-|-|TRBV5-6|TRBJ1-4
TGTGCCAGCAGCTGGGGGATGGGGGGACCGGCTAATGAAAAACTGTTTTTT
CASSWGMGGPANEKLFF
>-|TRBD2|TRBV7-3|TRBJ2-3
TGTGCCAGCAAGGGCGGGGGGGCTGGGACAGATACGCAGTATTTT
CASKGGGAGTDTQYF
>-|-|TRBV5-1|TRBJ1-2
TGCGCCAGCAGCTTGGGACAGAACTATGGCTACACCTTC
CASSLGQNYGYTF
>-|-|TRBV7-2|TRBJ1-1
TGTGCCAGTCTCAGAGGGGGGGGCGCAACTGAAGCTTTCTTT
CASLRGGGATEAFF
>-|-|TRBV2|TRBJ2-4
TGTGCCAGCCACCCTGGGACTTTAGTAGCCAAAAACATTCAGTACTTC
CASHPGTLVAKNIQYF
>-|TRBD1|TRBV6-1|TRBJ2-7
TGTGCCAGCAGTGAATCAGGGACAGGCGAGCAGTACTTC
CASSESGTGEQYF
>-|-|TRBV6-5|TRBJ2-4
TGTGCCAGCAGTTCCCCGACTACTGACAAAAACATTCAGTACTTC
CASSSPTTDKNIQYF
>-|-|TRBV19|TRBJ2-1
TGTGCCAGTAGTACCACAGGGTCCGCGTACAATGAGCAGTTCTTC
CASSTTGSAYNEQFF
>-|-|TRBV6-6|TRBJ1-1
TGTGCCAGCAGTCCTAGACGGGGGTTAACGGTGACTTTCTTT
CASSPRRGLTVTFF
>once|TRBD2|TRBV15|TRBJ2-3
TGTGCCACCAGCAGGCGGAGCGGGGGGGAGGCAGATACGCAGTATTTT
CATSRRSGGEADTQYF
>-|TRBD2|TRBV2|TRBJ2-2
TGTGCCAGCAAAACTAGCGGGCGAAACACCGGGGAGCTGTTTTTT
CASKTSGRNTGELFF
>-|TRBD1|TRBV6-5|TRBJ2-6
TGTGCCAGCAGGTTCGACAGGGCTGGGGCCAACGTCCTGACTTTC
CASRFDRAGANVLTF
>-|TRBD1|TRBV28|TRBJ1-2
TGTGCCAGCAGTTTATCGACAGGGGGCCTAAACTATGGCTACACCTTC
CASSLSTGGLNYGYTF
>-|-|TRBV9|TRBJ1-3
TGTGCCAGCAGCGTAGGCGGGGGAGGAAGAAACACCATATATTTT
CASSVGGGGRNTIYF
>-|-|TRBV5-1|TRBJ2-1
TGCGCCAGCAGCTTCTTGGAGAGCTCCTACAATGAGCAGTTCTTC
CASSFLESSYNEQFF
>-|TRBD1|TRBV5-1|TRBJ1-2
TGCGCCAGCAGCGCATTGGAGACAGGGGTTGATGGCTACACCTTC
CASSALETGVDGYTF
>-|TRBD1|TRBV15|TRBJ1-2
TGTGCCACCAGCTTGGGTCGGACAGGACCGTATGGCTACACCTTC
CATSLGRTGPYGYTF
>-|-|TRBV30|TRBJ1-2
TGTGCCTGGAGTGTCGCCCGAGGGTTAGCTAACTATGGCTACACCTTC
CAWSVARGLANYGYTF
>-|TRBD1|TRBV5-1|TRBJ1-1
TGCGCCAGCAGCCCTGAACAGGGGATCCCCGAAGCTTTCTTT
CASSPEQGIPEAFF
>-|TRBD2|TRBV7-2|TRBJ2-2
TGTGCCAGCAGCCTTTGGAGGGGCGGGGGACCCACCGGGGAGCTGTTTTTT
CASSLWRGGGPTGELFF
>few|-|TRBV5-4|TRBJ1-2
TGTGCCAGCAGCTTCGAGAGGTATGGCTACACCTTC
CASSFERYGYTF
>few|TRBD1|TRBV6-5|TRBJ2-7
TGTGCCAGCAGGGAGACCTTACAGGGGGAGCAGTACTTC
CASRETLQGEQYF
>-|TRBD1|TRBV5-1|TRBJ2-7
TGCGCCAGCAGCTCGGGACAGGGGGCCTACGAGCAGTACTTC
CASSSGQGAYEQYF
>-|TRBD2|TRBV5-4|TRBJ2-7
TGTGCCAGCAGCTCCAGGACTAGCGTCTCCTACGAGCAGTACTTC
CASSSRTSVSYEQYF
>-|TRBD2|TRBV27|TRBJ2-1
TGTGCCAGCAGTTTATCGTTCCTAGCGGGAGCTGAGCAGTTCTTC
CASSLSFLAGAEQFF
>-|TRBD2|TRBV7-2|TRBJ2-3
TGTGCCAGCAGCTTAGGGTGGGGGAGGGCCGTAGATACGCAGTATTTT
CASSLGWGRAVDTQYF
>-|-|TRBV5-8|TRBJ1-5
TGTGCCAGCAGTATGGTGGGGGGGGCCAATCAGCCCCAGCATTTT
CASSMVGGANQPQHF
>-|-|TRBV7-9|TRBJ1-1
TGTGCCAGCAGAACAGGTGGGATGAACACTGAAGCTTTCTTT
CASRTGGMNTEAFF
>-|-|TRBV6-5|TRBJ1-2
TGTGCCAGCAGTTCCCCGTCTAGAGGCGACTATGGCTACACCTTC
CASSSPSRGDYGYTF
>-|-|TRBV28|TRBJ1-2
TGTGCCAGCAGTTCGATCAGGACTAACTATGGCTACACCTTC
CASSSIRTNYGYTF
>-|-|TRBV18|TRBJ2-7
TGTGCCAGCTCACCACTCCAGGGCGAGTCCGCGGAGCAGTACTTC
CASSPLQGESAEQYF
>-|TRBD2|TRBV4-3|TRBJ2-3
TGCGCCAGCAGCCAAGCGCGGGGGGGCGGGGGCACAGATACGCAGTATTTT
CASSQARGGGGTDTQYF
>-|TRBD1|TRBV2|TRBJ1-6
TGTGCCAGCAGTGCACGACAGGGCGGAACACCCCTCCACTTT
CASSARQGGTPLHF
>once|TRBD2|TRBV7-2|TRBJ2-5
TGTGCCAGCAGCAGCTACGGGGGGGCCAGGGAGACCCAGTACTTC
CASSSYGGARETQYF
>-|-|TRBV11-2|TRBJ1-2
TGTGCCAGCAGCTTAGGACAGACCAACTATGGCTACACCTTC
CASSLGQTNYGYTF
>-|-|TRBV28|TRBJ1-2
TGTGCCAGCCGCGAGGGTTCAGCTAACTATGGCTACACCTTC
CASREGSANYGYTF
>-|TRBD1|TRBV6-5|TRBJ1-2
TGTGCCAGCAGTCCCGGGACAGGACCCTCGGGGGGCTACACCTTC
CASSPGTGPSGGYTF
>-|-|TRBV11-2|TRBJ1-3
TGTGCCAGCAGGTTCTCAAACACCATATATTTT
CASRFSNTIYF
>-|-|TRBV5-1|TRBJ2-2
TGCGCCAGCAGCTTGGTTCAGGGTCGGTCCGGGGAGCTGTTTTTT
CASSLVQGRSGELFF
>few|TRBD2|TRBV6-1|TRBJ2-7
TGTGCCAGCAGTGTGGGGCGGGAGGACTACGAGCAGTACTTC
CASSVGREDYEQYF